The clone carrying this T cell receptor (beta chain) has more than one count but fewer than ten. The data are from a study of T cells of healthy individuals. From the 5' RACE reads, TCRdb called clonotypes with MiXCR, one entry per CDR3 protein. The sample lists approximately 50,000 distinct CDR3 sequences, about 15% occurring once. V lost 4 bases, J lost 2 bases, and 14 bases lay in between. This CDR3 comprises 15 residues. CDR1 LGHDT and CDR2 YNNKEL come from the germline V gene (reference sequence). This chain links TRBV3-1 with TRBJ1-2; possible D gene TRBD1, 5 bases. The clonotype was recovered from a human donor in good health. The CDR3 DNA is TGTGCCAGCAGCCCAAAACCCAGGGTCAACTATGGCTACACCTTC. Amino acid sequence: CASSPKPRVNYGYTF.